This section outlines one T cell receptor beta chain sequence together with its context. Its antigen is undetermined. V was cut by 0 bases and J by 7 bases, with 12 bases left in between. CDR3 length: 14 amino acids. CDR1 is MGHRA, CDR2 YSYEKL, per germline. The data were produced by immunoSEQ multiplex PCR, yet TCRdb's version contains in-frame clones alone and is incomplete. The table records 8,000 to 10,000 clones, about three quarters of them present only once. The sample originates from a study of immune evolution from preneoplasia to lung adenocarcinoma. Histologic diagnosis was independently verified by two lung pathologists. Macro-dissection enriched premalignant or tumor cells before nucleic acid extraction. Notes on the study in general: Top clone share appeared to fall from AAH through AIS, MIA, adenocarcinoma.

The TCR was taken from a person aged 70 to 85 with lung adenocarcinoma. Some clones in this sample may be carry-over from other donors' samples. Sequences were obtained from FFPE minimally invasive lung adenocarcinoma tissue. V gene TRBV4-1 combines with J gene TRBJ1-2; tentatively, D is TRBD1 (6 bases). The CDR3 loop is CASSQDTGTSGYTF. CDR3 DNA: TGCGCCAGCAGCCAAGATACCGGGACAAGTGGCTACACCTTC.